The clone carrying this TCR beta chain has a count of ten or more. One entry per CDR3 protein, called by TCRdb with MiXCR from the 5' RACE reads. The sample lists approximately 300,000 distinct CDR3 sequences; approximately 8% were seen once. CDR3 length: 15 residues. Trimming took off 1 base at V and 0 bases at J, with 9 bases between the two ends. The germline CDR1 and CDR2 sequences are LNHNV and YYDKDF (reference sequence). This specimen comes from a study of T-cell memory formation after mild COVID-19. The chain uses TRBV15 and TRBJ1-1; D is unclear. This sequence originates from a man between 18 and 35 years old who had mild COVID-19 (a few samples of this study predate the infection). Cell type and time point are not known. What was sequenced was PBMCs or a T cell subset sorted from them (not recorded which). CDR3: CATSRAAVMNTEAFF. CDR3 bases: TGTGCCACCAGCAGAGCGGCGGTCATGAACACTGAAGCTTTCTTT.